This T cell receptor beta chain is drawn from a study of shared clonotypes between healthy human individuals. All participating donors were Caucasian adults from Nashville, Tennessee. Study results and caveats: The study's rarefaction showed incomplete sorted-subset sequencing despite large depth. Non-shared clonotypes had lower generation probabilities than clonotypes shared by all four sorted-subset donors.

Turning to this clone: The antigen is undetermined.

Some clones are missing from TCRdb's copy, which holds only in-frame ones; the method was immunoSEQ multiplex PCR. The repertoire holds roughly 2,500,000 clones, with 80% to 95% as singletons. The CDR3 is made up of 16 amino acids. V gave up 5 bases and J gave up 3 bases, with 20 bases separating them. Looked up from germline, CDR1 is LNHDA and CDR2 is SQIVND (reference sequence). The chain has TRBV19 and TRBJ2-7; D possibly uses TRBD1 or TRBD2 (6 bases each). Input material: naive CD4+ T cells from PBMCs. The subset denotes: CD45RA+ positively selected. This sequence was found in a man in his late teens or twenties in good health. Some clones in this sample may be carry-over from other donors' samples. This CDR3 reads CASSPGAGRTYYEQYF. The DNA for the CDR3 is TGTGCCAGTAGTCCGGGGGCGGGACGGACCTACTACGAGCAGTACTTC.